Sequencing of this T cell receptor (beta chain) was carried out in a study of T cell repertoires in cytomegalovirus infection. TCRdb ran MiXCR on the reads and lists one entry per CDR3 protein. The data contain some 300,000 distinct CDR3 sequences, 15% to 20% of them seen just once; the ten biggest clones take up around 12%. Turning to this clonotype: Its antigen is not identified.

Study outcomes and limitations: CMV carriers with the relevant HLA were identified by cumulative public TCR beta family frequency. The response measured ex vivo was dominated by TCR beta clonotypes (HLA-C-restricted and CMV-specific).

This receptor was obtained from a human donor in good health (CMV status not recorded). Some clones in this sample may be carry-over from other donors' samples. The sample was PBMCs.

In nucleotides, the CDR3 is TGCGCCAGCAGCTGGACTTCTCTAGACAATGAGCAGTTCTTC. This gives the protein CASSWTSLDNEQFF. The chain joins TRBV5-1 to TRBJ2-1, with D possibly being TRBD2 (5 bases). The germline gives CDR1 SGHRS, CDR2 YFSETQ. The CDR3 extends over 14 amino acids. Trimming shortened V by 3 bases and J by 5 bases, and 12 bases separated the two germline ends.